This T cell receptor beta chain was captured in a study of T cells after yellow fever vaccination. UMIs and a universal primer site were added when TCR cDNA was made by 5'RACE template switching. TCRdb re-analysed the 5' RACE reads in MiXCR, keeping a single row per CDR3 protein. The table shows about 170,000 distinct CDR3 sequences, with about 11% occurring only once. General observations from the study: Sorted repertoires could include abundant contaminating clonotypes from bulk cells.

This clonotype has just a few counts. Its antigen is unidentified. The starting material was CD8+ T cells sorted from PBMCs, obtained 15 days after the yellow fever booster vaccination. The clonotype originates from a man aged 18 to 30 who received the YFV17D yellow fever vaccine.

In DNA form, the CDR3 reads TGTGCCAGCTTCCAGCGGTCCTACGAGCAGTACTTC. Amino acid sequence: CASFQRSYEQYF. This chain joins TRBV6-2 or TRBV6-3 and TRBJ2-7; D is perhaps TRBD2 (5 bases). The CDR3 totals 12 residues. V lost 8 bases, J lost 1 base, and 9 bases lay in between. CDR1 and CDR2 from the germline V gene are MNHEY and SVGEGT.